Presented here are 29 T cell receptor beta chains from one specimen sequenced in a study of blood T cell repertoires in COVID-19. TCRdb's table, derived via immunoSEQ multiplex PCR, lists solely in-frame clones and lacks some. This table has around 99,000 clones, about 91% appearing once. Source material: peripheral blood. These receptors were taken from a man aged 45 to 65 with active or convalescent COVID-19.

V is TRBV21-1 and J is TRBJ2-5; TRBD2 is taken as the D call from the table, unchecked against the DNA. TRBV21-1 is labeled a pseudogene. The CDR3 runs to 20 residues. CDR3 in DNA: TGTGCCAGCAGCACACCTTCCCCGTGGCCGGGGGGACCACATCAAGAGACCCAGTACTTC. It codes for CASSTPSPWPGGPHQETQYF.

This chain connects TRBV10-3 to TRBJ2-7, with TRBD2 identical over 11 bases. The CDR3 sequence is 16 residues long. The V gene's germline CDR1 is ENHRY and CDR2 SYGVKD. The V gene end was trimmed by 3 bases and the J gene end by 3 bases; junction bases not matched to a gene: 7. DNA of the CDR3: TGTGCCATCAGTGACCCAGGGACTAGCGGAAACTACGAGCAGTACTTC. Its protein is CAISDPGTSGNYEQYF.

This clone was seen just once. J is TRBJ2-3 and V is TRBV9; 12 bases line up with TRBD2. The V gene end was trimmed by 2 bases and the J gene end by 4 bases; junction bases not matched to a gene: 2. Germline lookup yields CDR1 SGDLS and CDR2 YYNGEE. The CDR3 sequence is 15 residues long. The CDR3 protein is CASSVLAGGADTQYF. CDR3 in DNA: TGTGCCAGCAGCGTTCTAGCGGGAGGGGCAGATACGCAGTATTTT.

This clone was counted a single time. The genes are TRBV25-1 and TRBJ1-1, with TRBD1 as a possible D gene (5 bases). Trimming took off 4 bases at V and 2 bases at J, with 11 bases between the two ends. CDR1 and CDR2 (germline): MGHDK, SYGVNS. This CDR3 is 14 amino acids long. CDR3 region: CASSGNTGNTEAFF. CDR3 DNA: TGTGCCAGCAGTGGTAATACAGGAAACACTGAAGCTTTCTTT. The whole variable domain, remainder taken from reference TRBV25-1 and TRBJ1-1, is EADIYQTPRYLVIGTGKKITLECSQTMGHDKMYWYQQDPGMELHLIHYSYGVNSTEKGDLSSESTVSRIRTEHFPLTLESARPSHTSQYLCASSGNTGNTEAFFGQGTRLTVV.

This clone was detected only once. The chain combines TRBV28 with TRBJ2-1; 8 bases fit TRBD1. Germline V gene lookup returns CDR1 MDHEN and CDR2 SYDVKM. The CDR3 runs 17 residues. J lost 5 bases, V lost 6 bases, and 15 bases had no gene match. CDR3 bases: TGTGCCAGCAGGTCCACAGGGGGTCTTGGCCCCCACAATGAGCAGTTCTTC. This encodes CASRSTGGLGPHNEQFF.

This clone has just one count. CDR3 protein: CASSPGRDYGYTF. The CDR3 DNA reads as TGTGCCAGCAGCCCCGGTCGGGACTATGGCTACACCTTC. This chain joins TRBV14 and TRBJ1-2; the D is unclear. The CDR3 covers 13 residues. V gave up 4 bases and J gave up 3 bases, with 9 bases separating them. From germline, CDR1 is SGHDN and CDR2 FVKESK.

The chain carries TRBV11-2 and TRBJ1-1; D may be TRBD1 (5 bases). Germline CDR1 and CDR2: SGHAT and FQNNGV. The CDR3 runs to 15 residues. Trimming shortened V by 5 bases and J by 1 base, and 14 bases separated the two germline ends. The chain's CDR3 is CASSLPSGGNTEAFF. The CDR3 DNA is TGTGCCAGCAGCCTCCCCTCGGGGGGGAACACTGAAGCTTTCTTT. The variable domain in full, completed from reference TRBV11-2 and TRBJ1-1, reads EAGVAQSPRYKIIEKRQSVAFWCNPISGHATLYWYQQILGQGPKLLIQFQNNGVVDDSQLPKDRFSAERLKGVDSTLKIQPAKLEDSAVYLCASSLPSGGNTEAFFGQGTRLTVV.

This clone was detected once. The chain has TRBV30 and TRBJ1-5; D uncertain. Per the germline V gene, CDR1 is GTSNPN and CDR2 is SVGIG (reference sequence). V shed 2 bases and J shed 9 bases, with 11 bases lying between them. This CDR3 spans 12 amino acids. CDR3 DNA sequence: TGTGCCTGGAGTCCCCTTACGGGGCCCCAGCATTTT. This encodes CAWSPLTGPQHF.

This clone has only one observation. This chain connects TRBV28 to TRBJ1-5; D unclear. This CDR3 contains 13 residues. Trimming shortened V by 5 bases and J by 3 bases, and 8 bases separated the two germline ends. In germline, CDR1 is MDHEN, CDR2 SYDVKM. The CDR3 spells CASSAEVNQPQHF. Here the CDR3 DNA reads TGTGCCAGCAGTGCCGAGGTCAATCAGCCCCAGCATTTT.

This chain connects TRBV18 to TRBJ1-5, with 9 bases aligning to TRBD1. In germline, CDR1 is KGHSH, CDR2 LQKENI. The CDR3 has 16 residues. The junction had 3 bases not matched to a gene; V was cut back by 3 bases and J by 0 bases. Here the CDR3 reads CASSPGQGTSNQPQHF. CDR3 nucleotides: TGTGCCAGCTCACCGGGACAGGGTACTAGCAATCAGCCCCAGCATTTT.

The chain is built from TRBV5-8 and TRBJ2-1, with a tentative D call TRBD2 (5 bases). CDR1 and CDR2 from the germline V gene are SGHTS and YDEGEE. The CDR3 is made up of 14 amino acids. V gave up 2 bases and J gave up 5 bases, with 11 bases separating them. The DNA for the CDR3 is TGTGCCAGCAGCTTAGCGGCGGTTCACAATGAGCAGTTCTTC. Its protein product is CASSLAAVHNEQFF.

The chain combines TRBV10-2 with TRBJ2-2; TRBD2 is a possible D gene (6 bases). The CDR3 has 14 residues. The V gene's germline CDR1 is WSHSY and CDR2 SAAADI. Trimming left V 10 bases short and J 3 bases short, with 15 bases between. As DNA, the CDR3 is TGCGCCACCATGCGGGACTTAGACACCGGGGAGCTGTTTTTT. It translates to CATMRDLDTGELFF.

The chain uses TRBV29-1 and TRBJ2-5, with D perhaps matching TRBD1 (6 bases). In germline, CDR1 is SQVTM, CDR2 ANQGSEA. This CDR3 region has 12 residues. Trimming shortened V by 6 bases and J by 3 bases, and 11 bases separated the two germline ends. The CDR3 is CSVGQLEETQYF. CDR3 DNA sequence: TGCAGCGTCGGACAGTTAGAAGAGACCCAGTACTTC.

The V and J genes are TRBV6-5 and TRBJ2-7, with 13 bases fitting TRBD2. V lost 6 bases to trimming and J lost 2 bases; unmatched junction nucleotides: 4. The CDR3 contains 15 residues. In germline, CDR1 is MNHEY, CDR2 SVGAGI. CDR3 in DNA: TGTGCCAGCAGACAGGGACTAGCGGGAACCTACGAGCAGTACTTC. Encoded protein: CASRQGLAGTYEQYF.

The chain combines TRBV28 with TRBJ2-7; 8 nucleotides match TRBD2. CDR3 length: 16 amino acids. V was clipped by 2 bases and J by 3 bases; unmatched bases: 9. Germline CDR1 and CDR2: MDHEN and SYDVKM. This CDR3 is CASSLLYAGGHYEQYF. The CDR3 DNA is TGTGCCAGCAGTTTACTCTACGCGGGAGGCCACTACGAGCAGTACTTC.

The sample holds a few counts of this clone. V is TRBV28 and J is TRBJ2-7; D may be TRBD1 (6 bases). In germline, CDR1 is MDHEN, CDR2 SYDVKM. This CDR3 region has 15 residues. Deletions cut 4 bases from V and 3 bases from J, with 16 bases between. The CDR3 reads CASSSPPQGDYEQYF. DNA for the CDR3: TGTGCCAGCAGTTCACCCCCACAGGGAGACTACGAGCAGTACTTC.

This clone was seen only once. The V and J genes are TRBV3-1 (or the pseudogene TRBV3-2) and TRBJ2-2; 8 bases match TRBD2. V shed 7 bases, J shed 7 bases, and the junction held 8 bases outside the gene matches. The CDR3 runs to 14 residues. Germline CDR1 LGHDT, CDR2 YNNKEL (reference sequence). CDR3 in DNA: TGTGCCAGCACCGGCGGGAGCGGGAGCGGGGAGCTGTTTTTT. This codes for CASTGGSGSGELFF.

This clone was seen only once. The rearrangement links TRBV10-3 to TRBJ2-3, with 9 bases matching TRBD2. The V gene's germline CDR1 is ENHRY and CDR2 SYGVKD. This CDR3 is built from 16 residues. The J segment lost 6 bases and the V segment lost 0 bases, leaving 7 bases of the junction unmatched. The CDR3 spells CAISESFGTSKDTQYF. The CDR3 bases are TGTGCCATCAGTGAGTCGTTCGGGACTAGCAAGGATACGCAGTATTTT.

The chain employs TRBV10-3 and TRBJ1-6; D gene ambiguous. In germline, CDR1 is ENHRY, CDR2 SYGVKD. This CDR3 has 15 residues. Trimming removed 3 bases at V and 7 bases at J, with 13 bases between. CDR3 loop: CAISESRLANSPLHF. DNA for the CDR3: TGTGCCATCAGTGAAAGTAGACTCGCAAATTCACCCCTCCACTTT.

The V and J genes are TRBV2 and TRBJ2-1; D call uncertain. Germline V gene sequence: CDR1 SNHLY, CDR2 FYNNEI. This CDR3 contains 14 residues. V lost 4 bases to trimming and J lost 4 bases, with 11 bases between them. The CDR3 protein is CASSGWLEYNEQFF. The DNA for the CDR3 is TGTGCCAGCAGTGGGTGGCTTGAATACAATGAGCAGTTCTTC.

The V gene is TRBV6-2 or TRBV6-3, the J gene TRBJ1-1; 7 positions agree with TRBD1. Germline V lookup: CDR1 MNHEY, CDR2 SVGEGT. J gave up 4 bases and V 6 bases, and 5 bases lay outside the gene matches. The CDR3 totals 13 residues. CDR3 sequence (DNA): TGTGCCAGCAGCACAGGGGCAGGCACTGAAGCTTTCTTT. This gives the protein CASSTGAGTEAFF.

The chain employs TRBV30 and TRBJ1-2; a possible D gene is TRBD1 (6 bases). Trimming removed 0 bases from V and 7 bases from J, with 21 bases in between. The CDR3 has 16 residues. The germline gives CDR1 GTSNPN, CDR2 SVGIG (reference sequence). CDR3 DNA: TGTGCCTGGAGTGTACCAAGGTCGGGGACACAGTTTGGCTACACCTTC. Protein product: CAWSVPRSGTQFGYTF.

The V and J genes are TRBV25-1 and TRBJ1-2; the match to TRBD1 covers 7 bases. V gave up 2 bases and J gave up 5 bases; unmatched junction bases: 2. Germline V gives CDR1 MGHDK, CDR2 SYGVNS. The CDR3 runs 13 residues. CDR3 loop: CASSETGAYGYTF. CDR3 DNA sequence: TGTGCCAGCAGTGAAACAGGGGCGTATGGCTACACCTTC.

The rearrangement joins TRBV19 to TRBJ2-6; a weak D match, TRBD1 (5 bases). V lost 10 bases, J lost 0 bases, and 19 bases lay in between. Germline CDR1 LNHDA, CDR2 SQIVND (reference sequence). This CDR3 is 17 amino acids long. As DNA, the CDR3 is TGTGCCACACACTTTGGGGCAGGGCTCTCTGGGGCCAACGTCCTGACTTTC. It encodes CATHFGAGLSGANVLTF.

This chain links TRBV2 with TRBJ1-1; 9 bases fit TRBD1. The CDR3 is 14 amino acids. V was pared by 9 bases and J by 0 bases, with 5 bases of the junction left unmatched. CDR1 and CDR2 (germline): SNHLY, FYNNEI. The chain's CDR3 is CARDRGPMNTEAFF. The CDR3 DNA is TGTGCCAGGGACAGGGGACCAATGAACACTGAAGCTTTCTTT.

The V call is TRBV13, the J call TRBJ2-5; 8 nucleotides line up with TRBD2. Germline CDR1 PRHDT, CDR2 FYEKMQ (reference sequence). V was clipped by 3 bases and J by 5 bases; unmatched bases: 11. The CDR3 length is 16 residues. The CDR3 protein is CASSFSGTRVWETQYF. The CDR3, as DNA: TGTGCCAGCAGCTTCTCCGGGACTAGAGTGTGGGAGACCCAGTACTTC.

The genes are TRBV30 and TRBJ1-5, with 8 bases that match TRBD1. CDR1 and CDR2 from the germline V gene are GTSNPN and SVGIG (reference sequence). CDR3 length: 18 residues. V lost 5 bases to trimming and J lost 0 bases; unmatched junction nucleotides: 15. CDR3 DNA sequence: TGTGCCTGGTCCTCCGGGACAGGCATGCCGAATAGCAATCAGCCCCAGCATTTT. Amino acids: CAWSSGTGMPNSNQPQHF.

V gene TRBV12-2 combines with J gene TRBJ2-7; the DNA was not compared with TRBD2, the D call given in the table. TRBV12-2 is a pseudogene. There are 14 residues in the CDR3. CDR3 coding DNA: TGTGCAAGTCGCTTAGCCCCACTAGCCTGCGAGCAGTACTTC. It translates to CASRLAPLACEQYF.

The V gene is TRBV5-1, the J gene TRBJ2-1; 12 bases match TRBD2. V lost 0 bases to trimming and J lost 7 bases; unmatched junction nucleotides: 5. Germline V gene lookup returns CDR1 SGHRS and CDR2 YFSETQ. This CDR3 is built from 16 residues. CDR3 DNA sequence: TGCGCCAGCAGCTTGGGTCTAGCGGGAGGGAGGAATGAGCAGTTCTTC. Amino acid sequence: CASSLGLAGGRNEQFF.